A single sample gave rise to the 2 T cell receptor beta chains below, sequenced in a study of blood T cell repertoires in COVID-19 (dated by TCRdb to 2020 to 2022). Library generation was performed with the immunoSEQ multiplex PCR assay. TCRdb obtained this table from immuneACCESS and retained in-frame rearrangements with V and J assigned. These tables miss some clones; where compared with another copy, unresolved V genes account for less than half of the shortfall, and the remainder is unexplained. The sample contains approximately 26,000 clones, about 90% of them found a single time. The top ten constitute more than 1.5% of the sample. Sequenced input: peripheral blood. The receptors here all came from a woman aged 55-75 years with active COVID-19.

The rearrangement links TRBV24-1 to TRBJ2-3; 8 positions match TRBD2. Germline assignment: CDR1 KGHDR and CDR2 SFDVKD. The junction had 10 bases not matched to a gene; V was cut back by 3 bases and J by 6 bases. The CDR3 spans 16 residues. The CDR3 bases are TGTGCCACCAGTGATAGCGGGAGTACAAGTTGGGATACGCAGTATTTT. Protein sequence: CATSDSGSTSWDTQYF.

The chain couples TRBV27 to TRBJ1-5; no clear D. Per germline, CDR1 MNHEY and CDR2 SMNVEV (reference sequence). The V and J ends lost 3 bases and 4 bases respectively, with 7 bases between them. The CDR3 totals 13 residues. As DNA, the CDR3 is TGTGCCAGCAGTTTGGGCATAAATCAGCCCCAGCATTTT. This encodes CASSLGINQPQHF.